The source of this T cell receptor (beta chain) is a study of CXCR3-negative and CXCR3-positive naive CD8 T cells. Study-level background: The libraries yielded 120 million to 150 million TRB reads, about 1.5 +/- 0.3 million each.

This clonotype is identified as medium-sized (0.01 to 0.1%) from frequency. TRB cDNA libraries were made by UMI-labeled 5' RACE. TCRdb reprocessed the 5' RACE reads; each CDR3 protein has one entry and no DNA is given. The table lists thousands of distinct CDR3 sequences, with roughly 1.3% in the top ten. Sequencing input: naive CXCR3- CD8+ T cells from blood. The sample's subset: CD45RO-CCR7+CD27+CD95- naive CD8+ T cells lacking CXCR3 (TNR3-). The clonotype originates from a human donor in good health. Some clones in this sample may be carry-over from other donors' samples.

The CDR3 sequence is CASSRGLSYEQYF. This chain connects TRBV4-1 to TRBJ2-7; TCRdb outputs TRBD1, but without DNA this stays unchecked. CDR1 is MGHRA and CDR2 is YSYEKL in the germline V gene. The CDR3 is made up of 13 amino acids.